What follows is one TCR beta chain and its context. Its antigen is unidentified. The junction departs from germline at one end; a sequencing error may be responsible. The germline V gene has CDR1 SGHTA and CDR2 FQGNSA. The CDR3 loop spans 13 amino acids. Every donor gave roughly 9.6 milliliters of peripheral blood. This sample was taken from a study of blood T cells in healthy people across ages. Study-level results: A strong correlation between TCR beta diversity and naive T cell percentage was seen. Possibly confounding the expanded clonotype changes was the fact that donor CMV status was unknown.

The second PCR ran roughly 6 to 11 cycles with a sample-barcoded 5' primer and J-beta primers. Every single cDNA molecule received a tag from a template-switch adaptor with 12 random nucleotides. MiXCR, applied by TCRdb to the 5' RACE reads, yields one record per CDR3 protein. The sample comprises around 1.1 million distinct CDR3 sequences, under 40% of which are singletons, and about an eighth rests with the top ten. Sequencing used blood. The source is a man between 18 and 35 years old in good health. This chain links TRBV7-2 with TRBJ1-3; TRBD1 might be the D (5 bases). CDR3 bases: TGTGCCGGCAGCCCAGGGCTGGTGCACACCATATATTTT. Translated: CAGSPGLVHTIYF.